Following are 20 T cell receptor beta chains from one sample sequenced in a study of T cells and copy number aberrations in small-cell lung cancer. Sequencing was performed with immunoSEQ multiplex PCR; in TCRdb, only in-frame clones are kept and a portion is missing. The data contain about 2,600 clones, approximately 81% of them singletons. Sequencing was done on a sample of normal tissue next to the tumor. Every receptor here comes from a man between 70 and 80 years old with small cell lung cancer.

The CDR3 region has the DNA TGTGCCAGCAGTTATCGGGGGAGGACCGGGGAGCTGTTTTTT. Encoded protein: CASSYRGRTGELFF. The chain recombines TRBV6-5 with TRBJ2-2; D might be TRBD2 (6 bases). The ends were cut back, 3 bases at V and 5 bases at J, with 10 bases in the middle. In germline, CDR1 is MNHEY, CDR2 SVGAGI. This CDR3 contains 14 residues.

By sample fraction, this clone is large. V is TRBV11-2 and J is TRBJ2-7, with TRBD1 matching over 7 bases. CDR1 SGHAT and CDR2 FQNNGV come from the germline V gene. The CDR3 covers 16 residues. V lost 4 bases to trimming and J lost 1 base; unmatched junction nucleotides: 10. CDR3: CASSSPPGQYSYEQYF. The CDR3 nucleotides read TGTGCCAGCAGCTCCCCACCGGGACAGTATTCCTACGAGCAGTACTTC.

The rearrangement links TRBV28 to TRBJ1-2, with 8 bases fitting TRBD1. CDR1 MDHEN and CDR2 SYDVKM come from the germline V gene. The V and J ends lost 4 bases and 6 bases, in that order; junction bases with no gene match: 1. This CDR3 is 12 amino acids long. The chain's CDR3 is CASSSTGDGYTF. CDR3 sequence (DNA): TGTGCCAGCAGTTCGACAGGGGATGGCTACACCTTC.

V and J are TRBV5-1 and TRBJ2-1, with 7 bases fitting TRBD2. Trimming removed 6 bases from V and 7 bases from J; junction bases left unmatched: 7. This CDR3 has 13 amino acids. Germline CDR1 is SGHRS and CDR2 is YFSETQ. The CDR3 DNA is TGCGCCAGCAACTCCGGGACTACTAATGAGCAGTTCTTC. Amino acids: CASNSGTTNEQFF.

The chain uses TRBV5-6 and TRBJ2-5; D remains unclear. The CDR3 length is 13 residues. Trimming removed 4 bases at V and 5 bases at J, with 12 bases between. Germline CDR1 reads SGHDT; CDR2 reads YYEEEE. CDR3 amino acids: CASSVWRLETQYF. Written as DNA, the CDR3 is TGTGCCAGCAGCGTCTGGCGACTTGAGACCCAGTACTTC. The whole variable domain, filled in from reference TRBV5-6 and TRBJ2-5, reads DAGVTQSPTHLIKTRGQQVTLRCSPKSGHDTVSWYQQALGQGPQFIFQYYEEEERQRGNFPDRFSGHQFPNYSSELNVNALLLGDSALYLCASSVWRLETQYFGPGTRLLVL.

This chain links TRBV7-6 with TRBJ2-5, with TRBD1 identical over 9 bases. The V segment lost 1 base and the J segment 5 bases; nucleotides outside the gene matches: 5. In germline, CDR1 is SGHVS, CDR2 FNYEAQ. CDR3 length: 15 residues. The CDR3 nucleotides are TGTGCCAGCAGCTTAGTGGGGACAGGGCGGGAGACCCAGTACTTC. Its translation is CASSLVGTGRETQYF.

This chain uses TRBV6-5 with TRBJ2-2, with D unclear. Per the germline V gene, CDR1 is MNHEY and CDR2 is SVGAGI. V dropped 6 bases and J dropped 2 bases, with 10 bases sitting between them. The CDR3 is made up of 14 amino acids. The CDR3 bases are TGTGCCAGCAGATTGTTACTTAACACCGGGGAGCTGTTTTTT. Its protein product is CASRLLLNTGELFF.

The J gene is TRBJ2-1, the V gene TRBV9; TRBD2 matches 10 bases. CDR1 and CDR2 from the germline V gene are SGDLS and YYNGEE. The trim removed 4 bases at V and 7 bases at J, leaving 5 bases unmatched. The CDR3 has 14 residues. CDR3 DNA sequence: TGTGCCAGCAGCCCAAGCGGGGGGGCAAATGAGCAGTTCTTC. It codes for CASSPSGGANEQFF.

The chain joins TRBV5-5 to TRBJ1-2; the D gene is possibly TRBD1 (5 bases). Germline V gene sequence: CDR1 SGHKS, CDR2 YYEKEE (reference sequence). V gave up 0 bases and J gave up 3 bases, with 6 bases separating them. The CDR3 runs 13 residues. Written as DNA, the CDR3 is TGTGCCAGCAGCTTGGTACAGGACTATGGCTACACCTTC. Its translation: CASSLVQDYGYTF.

V usage is TRBV18 and J usage is TRBJ1-2; D gene ambiguous. V lost 4 bases, J lost 10 bases, and 19 bases lay in between. CDR3 length: 14 amino acids. CDR1 and CDR2 (germline): KGHSH, LQKENI. The CDR3 is CASSQNARSSLYTF. In DNA, the CDR3 is TGTGCCAGCTCACAGAACGCACGATCGTCACTCTACACCTTC.

This rearrangement joins TRBV19 to TRBJ2-2, with 8 bases lining up with TRBD2. The trim removed 3 bases at V and 6 bases at J, leaving 12 bases unmatched. Germline lookup yields CDR1 LNHDA and CDR2 SQIVND (reference sequence). CDR3 length: 17 amino acids. CDR3 protein: CASSMGGGAGVPGELFF. The CDR3 DNA follows: TGTGCCAGTAGTATGGGGGGGGGAGCGGGAGTTCCCGGGGAGCTGTTTTTT.

The gene calls are TRBV6-4 and TRBJ1-5; D is undetermined. The CDR3 contains 16 residues. Germline V gene sequence: CDR1 MRHNA, CDR2 SNTAGT. The V end was cut by 3 bases, the J end by 0 bases, with 12 bases between. DNA of the CDR3: TGTGCCAGCAGTGAATCGACGGGTCTTAGCAATCAGCCCCAGCATTTT. Translating it yields CASSESTGLSNQPQHF.

The chain carries TRBV7-9 and TRBJ2-5; D might be TRBD1 or TRBD2, each matching 5 bases. This CDR3 is 13 amino acids long. V lost 3 bases and J 5 bases, leaving 10 bases between the germline ends. Germline assignment: CDR1 SEHNR and CDR2 FQNEAQ (reference sequence). CDR3 amino acids: CASSFMGEETQYF. CDR3 bases: TGTGCCAGCAGCTTTATGGGGGAGGAGACCCAGTACTTC.

The chain links TRBV28 to TRBJ2-5; TRBD1 matches 8 bases. Germline trimming cut 5 bases from V and 3 bases from J; bases unmatched to any gene: 5. Germline CDR1 is MDHEN and CDR2 is SYDVKM. The CDR3 is 14 amino acids. The CDR3 DNA is TGTGCCAGCAGTCCAGGGGGCCTGGAAGAGACCCAGTACTTC. It specifies CASSPGGLEETQYF.

In its sample, this clone was seen once. The sample holds other DNA sequences that translate to the same CDR3. This chain joins TRBV7-2 and TRBJ1-5; maybe TRBD1 (5 bases). Germline values: CDR1 SGHTA, CDR2 FQGNSA. V was clipped by 0 bases and J by 9 bases, with 18 bases between them. This CDR3 region has 16 residues. The CDR3 DNA sequence: TGTGCCAGCAGCTTAGCGCTAATGACCCACCAGGGGCCCCAGCATTTT. It specifies CASSLALMTHQGPQHF.

The chain couples TRBV7-3 to TRBJ1-3; weak D call: TRBD1 (6 bases). Germline V gene lookup returns CDR1 SGHTA and CDR2 FQGTGA. Trimming took off 3 bases at V and 0 bases at J, with 9 bases between the two ends. The CDR3 sequence is 15 residues long. CDR3 sequence: CASSFTGSSGNTIYF. The CDR3 DNA sequence: TGTGCCAGCAGCTTTACAGGGAGCTCTGGAAACACCATATATTTT.

This chain links TRBV2 with TRBJ2-7; D gene uncertain. The ends were cut back, 5 bases at V and 5 bases at J, with 19 bases in the middle. Germline CDR1 SNHLY, CDR2 FYNNEI. This CDR3 comprises 15 residues. CDR3 in DNA: TGTGCCAGCAGTCCTCACAATAATCCTTTACACGAGCAGTACTTC. The encoded protein is CASSPHNNPLHEQYF. Full variable domain (rest looked up from reference TRBV2 and TRBJ2-7): EPEVTQTPSHQVTQMGQEVILRCVPISNHLYFYWYRQILGQKVEFLVSFYNNEISEKSEIFDDQFSVERPDGSNFTLKIRSTKLEDSAMYFCASSPHNNPLHEQYFGPGTRLTVT.

The rearrangement joins TRBV18 to TRBJ2-7, with D possibly TRBD2 on 5 matching bases. The length of the CDR3 is 15 residues. Germline V gene data show CDR1 as KGHSH and CDR2 as LQKENI. The V and J ends lost 0 bases and 6 bases respectively, with 15 bases between them. CDR3 region: CASSPPGLTRGEQYF. As DNA, the CDR3 is TGTGCCAGCTCACCACCAGGACTGACTCGGGGCGAGCAGTACTTC.

The chain carries TRBV18 and TRBJ2-2; 8 bases map to TRBD2. This CDR3 is built from 14 residues. Germline CDR1 reads KGHSH; CDR2 reads LQKENI. Trimming cost V 6 bases and J 3 bases; bases outside gene matches: 3. This CDR3 reads CASSQLADTGELFF. The CDR3 DNA reads TGTGCCAGCTCCCAACTAGCGGACACCGGGGAGCTGTTTTTT.

V is TRBV18 and J is TRBJ2-5; D possibly corresponds to TRBD1 (6 bases). With 4 bases removed from V and 4 bases from J, the gap between germline ends came to 10 bases. This CDR3 contains 13 residues. Germline-derived CDR1 and CDR2 are KGHSH and LQKENI. CDR3 region: CASSQVRGETQYF. CDR3 sequence (DNA): TGTGCCAGCTCACAGGTCAGGGGAGAGACCCAGTACTTC.